These 24 T cell receptor beta chains share one sample of origin, sequenced in a study of CD8 T cells in ankylosing spondylitis. TCRdb reprocessed the 5' RACE reads with MiXCR, giving one entry per CDR3 protein. The data show about 90,000 distinct CDR3 sequences, with 27% seen just once and roughly 59% held by the top ten. The sequenced material came from blood, either unsorted or a sorted T cell fraction (not recorded which). These receptors all stem from a male donor with ankylosing spondylitis or in good health (not recorded which).

This clonotype was counted between two and nine times. The J gene is TRBJ1-6, the V gene TRBV10-3, with D perhaps matching TRBD1 (6 bases). V lost 1 base and J 9 bases, leaving 10 bases between the germline ends. Looked up from germline, CDR1 is ENHRY and CDR2 is SYGVKD. The length of the CDR3 is 14 residues. CDR3 sequence: CAISEWQGRSPLHF. The CDR3 region has the DNA TGTGCCATCAGTGAGTGGCAGGGGCGTTCACCCCTCCACTTT.

This clonotype was counted many times. The chain couples TRBV2 to TRBJ2-1, with 11 bases identical to TRBD2. This CDR3 contains 16 residues. The germline V gene has CDR1 SNHLY and CDR2 FYNNEI. The ends lost 1 base at V and 5 bases at J; junction bases unmatched: 4. Here the CDR3 reads CASSEGGLAENNEQFF. The CDR3 DNA sequence: TGTGCCAGCAGTGAAGGGGGACTAGCGGAAAACAATGAGCAGTTCTTC.

The V and J genes are TRBV9 and TRBJ2-5, with D perhaps matching TRBD1 or TRBD2 (5 bases each). V was shortened by 3 bases and J by 0 bases, with 15 bases between the two germline ends. Germline values: CDR1 SGDLS, CDR2 YYNGEE. The CDR3 covers 16 residues. The CDR3 protein is CASSAPPGTDQETQYF. The CDR3 coding sequence is TGTGCCAGCAGCGCACCTCCCGGGACGGACCAAGAGACCCAGTACTTC.

This clonotype was detected once. This chain links TRBV5-1 with TRBJ2-7, with a possible D match to TRBD1 (6 bases). Germline V gene data show CDR1 as SGHRS and CDR2 as YFSETQ. CDR3 length: 15 amino acids. V was shortened by 4 bases and J by 2 bases, with 16 bases between the two germline ends. The CDR3 loop is CASSPWTEPTYEQYF. CDR3 nucleotide sequence: TGCGCCAGCAGCCCATGGACAGAACCGACCTACGAGCAGTACTTC.

This clonotype was seen at least ten times. The chain links TRBV10-3 to TRBJ1-6; D is uncertain. V lost 2 bases to trimming and J lost 7 bases, with 6 bases between them. This CDR3 is 13 amino acids long. Germline CDR1 and CDR2: ENHRY and SYGVKD. The CDR3 here is CAISEPSNSPLHF. For the CDR3, the DNA is TGTGCCATCAGTGAGCCTTCAAATTCACCCCTCCACTTT.

This clonotype came up a few times. This sequence joins TRBV5-8 and TRBJ2-7, with TRBD2 identical over 7 bases. Germline loops: CDR1 SGHTS, CDR2 YDEGEE. Trimming removed 4 bases from V and 4 bases from J; junction bases left unmatched: 14. The CDR3 is made up of 16 amino acids. CDR3 DNA sequence: TGTGCCAGCAGCCCGGTTTTTGGCGGGGGACGGTACGAGCAGTACGTC. Encoded protein: CASSPVFGGGRYEQYV.

This clonotype was detected only a few times. The J gene is TRBJ2-5, the V gene TRBV20-1; possible D gene TRBD2, 5 bases. This CDR3 comprises 14 residues. CDR1 and CDR2 (germline): DFQATT, SNEGSKA (reference sequence). With 8 bases removed from V and 4 bases from J, the gap between germline ends came to 20 bases. CDR3 in DNA: TGCAGTCAGAGGCCACTGTTCGAGGGAGAGACCCAGTACTTC. This encodes CSQRPLFEGETQYF.

This clonotype turned up a few times. The V call is TRBV7-3, the J call TRBJ2-1; possible D gene TRBD1, 6 bases. V was pared by 5 bases and J by 5 bases, with 19 bases between. CDR1 is SGHTA and CDR2 is FQGTGA in the germline V gene. This CDR3 is 16 amino acids long. DNA of the CDR3: TGTGCCAGCAGCCAGGGGTTCCCTGGCTCAAACAATGAGCAGTTCTTC. It encodes CASSQGFPGSNNEQFF. Supplemented by reference TRBV7-3 and TRBJ2-1, the full variable domain reads GAGVSQTPSNKVTEKGKYVELRCDPISGHTALYWYRQSLGQGPEFLIYFQGTGAADDSGLPNDRFFAVRPEGSVSTLKIQRTERGDSAVYLCASSQGFPGSNNEQFFGPGTRLTVL.

This chain uses TRBV11-2 with TRBJ2-1; D unresolved. V lost 2 bases to trimming and J lost 4 bases, with 9 bases between them. Per germline, CDR1 SGHAT and CDR2 FQNNGV. The CDR3 covers 14 residues. Written as DNA, the CDR3 is TGTGCCAGCAGCTTATTATCGCGATACAATGAGCAGTTCTTC. It translates to CASSLLSRYNEQFF.

This clonotype was found a few times. The V and J genes are TRBV12-3 or TRBV12-4 and TRBJ1-6; 7 bases fit TRBD1. V dropped 4 bases and J dropped 8; count of bases not matched to a gene: 11. The CDR3 is 16 residues long. Here the CDR3 reads CASSSGTAAWDSPLHF. CDR3 DNA: TGTGCCAGCAGTTCCGGGACAGCCGCTTGGGATTCACCCCTCCACTTT.

The table lists this clonotype with a few counts. V is TRBV29-1 and J is TRBJ1-1; D unresolved. The CDR3 spans 11 residues. Looked up from germline, CDR1 is SQVTM and CDR2 is ANQGSEA. The V end lost 4 bases, the J end lost 1 base, and 4 bases lay between the germline ends. As DNA, the CDR3 is TGCAGCGTTGTGAGGAACACTGAAGCTTTCTTT. This sequence encodes CSVVRNTEAFF.

This clonotype was recorded many times. CDR3 sequence (DNA): TGCGCCAGCAGCGCCGGGGACAAGTTAGGGGATGGCTACACCTTC. Protein: CASSAGDKLGDGYTF. J is TRBJ1-2 and V is TRBV5-1; D possibly corresponds to TRBD1 (6 bases). Germline V gene data show CDR1 as SGHRS and CDR2 as YFSETQ. The CDR3 has 15 amino acids. Trimming cost V 4 bases and J 6 bases, with 19 bases left between them.

V gene TRBV12-3 or TRBV12-4 combines with J gene TRBJ2-2; D not certain. This CDR3 has 16 residues. V was pared by 5 bases and J by 2 bases, with 15 bases between. The CDR3 DNA sequence: TGTGCCAGCAGTCCCCGAATGCTCATTAACACCGGGGAGCTGTTTTTT. It translates to CASSPRMLINTGELFF.

The rearrangement links TRBV29-1 to TRBJ2-1; the D is unclear. CDR1 and CDR2 (germline): SQVTM, ANQGSEA. V was pared by 3 bases and J by 0 bases, with 12 bases between. The CDR3 contains 15 residues. CDR3 in DNA: TGCAGCGTTGACCAGCTGGCTAGCTCCTACAATGAGCAGTTCTTC. It codes for CSVDQLASSYNEQFF.

The table lists this clonotype with a few counts. The chain combines TRBV5-6 with TRBJ1-2; no clear D. In germline, CDR1 is SGHDT, CDR2 YYEEEE. The CDR3 spans 13 residues. V dropped 4 bases and J dropped 8 bases, with 15 bases sitting between them. This CDR3 is CASSRFTWIGYTF. DNA of the CDR3: TGTGCCAGCAGCCGATTTACCTGGATAGGCTACACCTTC.

This chain links TRBV24-1 with TRBJ2-2, with a possible D match to TRBD1 (6 bases). V was cut by 5 bases and J by 1 base, with 10 bases left in between. The CDR3 spans 15 residues. Germline V lookup: CDR1 KGHDR, CDR2 SFDVKD. The CDR3 nucleotides read TGTGCCACCAGTGGAAGGACAGTGAACACCGGGGAGCTGTTTTTT. It specifies CATSGRTVNTGELFF.

This clonotype was detected a few times. CDR3 in amino acids: CSARWVASSYNEQFF. In DNA form, the CDR3 reads TGCAGTGCAAGATGGGTGGCGAGCTCCTACAATGAGCAGTTCTTC. The V gene is TRBV20-1, the J gene TRBJ2-1; no firm D call. The germline gives CDR1 DFQATT, CDR2 SNEGSKA (reference sequence). The CDR3 is 15 residues long. Trimming stripped 6 bases from V and 0 bases from J, with 15 bases between.

J is TRBJ2-1 and V is TRBV15; TRBD2 matches at 10 bases. The V and J ends lost 0 bases and 6 bases, in that order; junction bases with no gene match: 8. Germline loops: CDR1 LNHNV, CDR2 YYDKDF (reference sequence). This CDR3 has 17 residues. In DNA form, the CDR3 reads TGTGCCACCAGCAGAGATCTCACTAGCGGGGCGAGCAATGAGCAGTTCTTC. Protein: CATSRDLTSGASNEQFF.

V usage is TRBV4-1 and J usage is TRBJ2-5; D perhaps matches TRBD2 (6 bases). Trimming took 4 bases from V and 7 from J, leaving 22 bases between them. This CDR3 is 16 amino acids long. Germline V CDR1 and CDR2: MGHRA, YSYEKL. CDR3 DNA: TGCGCCAGCAGCCCAACCCAAGCGGGCCCTGAGTGGACCCAGTACTTC. It is translated as CASSPTQAGPEWTQYF.

This clonotype appeared a few times. The chain has TRBV24-1 and TRBJ1-5; tentative D call: TRBD1 (5 bases). The CDR3 has 13 residues. Looked up from germline, CDR1 is KGHDR and CDR2 is SFDVKD. V was trimmed by 10 bases and J by 1 base, leaving 10 bases between them. CDR3 region: CATQDRSNQPQHF. The DNA for the CDR3 is TGTGCCACTCAAGACAGAAGCAATCAGCCCCAGCATTTT.

This clonotype was observed once. The chain couples TRBV20-1 to TRBJ1-6; D is unresolved. From germline, CDR1 is DFQATT and CDR2 SNEGSKA (reference sequence). This CDR3 is 14 amino acids long. Deletions cut 0 bases from V and 6 bases from J, with 9 bases between. In DNA, the CDR3 is TGCAGTGCTAGAGATGTGGGTTTTAATTCACCCCTCCACTTT. Protein sequence: CSARDVGFNSPLHF.

The genes are TRBV4-1 and TRBJ1-2; D remains ambiguous. This CDR3 is 14 amino acids long. The ends were cut back, 0 bases at V and 4 bases at J, with 9 bases in the middle. Germline CDR1 reads MGHRA; CDR2 reads YSYEKL. The CDR3 nucleotides read TGCGCCAGCAGCCAAGAAACCAGAAGCTATGGCTACACCTTC. It is translated as CASSQETRSYGYTF.

This chain links TRBV10-1 with TRBJ2-5; 8 bases align to TRBD2. Germline CDR1 reads WNHNN; CDR2 reads SYGVQD (reference sequence). The CDR3 runs 16 residues. V shed 6 bases, J shed 5 bases, and the junction held 14 bases outside the gene matches. The CDR3 DNA sequence: TGCGCCAGCAGCCCCGGACGTGGGACTAGTATTGAGACCCAGTACTTC. Amino acid sequence: CASSPGRGTSIETQYF.

The chain joins TRBV6-4 to TRBJ2-1, with 8 bases lining up with TRBD2. Germline assignment: CDR1 MRHNA and CDR2 SNTAGT. The CDR3 is made up of 17 amino acids. Trimming took 0 bases from V and 5 from J; bases not matched to a gene: 9. The CDR3 reads CASSDSILLAGHNEQFF. CDR3 nucleotides: TGTGCCAGCAGTGACTCGATCCTCCTAGCGGGCCACAATGAGCAGTTCTTC.